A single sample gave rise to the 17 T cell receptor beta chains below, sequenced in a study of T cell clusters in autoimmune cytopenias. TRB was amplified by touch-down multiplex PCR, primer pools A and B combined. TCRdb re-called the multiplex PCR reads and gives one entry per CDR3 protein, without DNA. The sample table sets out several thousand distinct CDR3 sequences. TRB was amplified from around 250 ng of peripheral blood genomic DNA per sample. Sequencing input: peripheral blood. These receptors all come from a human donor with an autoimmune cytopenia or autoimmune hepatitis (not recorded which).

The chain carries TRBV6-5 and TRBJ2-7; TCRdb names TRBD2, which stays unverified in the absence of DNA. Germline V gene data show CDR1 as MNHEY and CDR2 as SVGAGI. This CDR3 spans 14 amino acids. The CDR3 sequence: CASSYGEGLAEQYF.

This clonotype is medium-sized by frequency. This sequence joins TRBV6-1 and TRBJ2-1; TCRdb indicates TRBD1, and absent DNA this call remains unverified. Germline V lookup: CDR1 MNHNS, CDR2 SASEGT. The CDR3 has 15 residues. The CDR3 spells CASTIDRGLGNEQFF.

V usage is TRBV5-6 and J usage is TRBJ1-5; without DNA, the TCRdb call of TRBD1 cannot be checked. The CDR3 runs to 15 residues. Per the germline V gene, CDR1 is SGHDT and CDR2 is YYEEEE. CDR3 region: CASSLAGGGNQPQHF.

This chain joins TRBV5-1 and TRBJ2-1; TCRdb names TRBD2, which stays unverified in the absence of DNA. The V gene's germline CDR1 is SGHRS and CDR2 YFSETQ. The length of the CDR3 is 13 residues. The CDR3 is CASSWSPPNEQFF. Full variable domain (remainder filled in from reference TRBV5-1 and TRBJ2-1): KAGVTQTPRYLIKTRGQQVTLSCSPISGHRSVSWYQQTPGQGLQFLFEYFSETQRNKGNFPGRFSGRQFSNSRSEMNVSTLELGDSALYLCASSWSPPNEQFFGPGTRLTVL.

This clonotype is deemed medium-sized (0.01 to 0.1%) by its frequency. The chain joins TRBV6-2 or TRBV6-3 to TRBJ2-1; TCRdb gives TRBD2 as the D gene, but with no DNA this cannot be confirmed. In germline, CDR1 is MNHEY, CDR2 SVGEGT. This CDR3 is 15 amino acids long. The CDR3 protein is CASSYLGLAINEQFF.

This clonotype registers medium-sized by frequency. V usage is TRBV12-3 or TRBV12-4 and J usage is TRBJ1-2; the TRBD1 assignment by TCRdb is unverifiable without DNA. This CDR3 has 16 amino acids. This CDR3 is CASSFTRGAGNYGYTF.

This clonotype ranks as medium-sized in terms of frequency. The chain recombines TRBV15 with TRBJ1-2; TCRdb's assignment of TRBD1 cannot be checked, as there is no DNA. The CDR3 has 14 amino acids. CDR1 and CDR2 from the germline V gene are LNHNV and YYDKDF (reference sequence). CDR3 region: CATSREGAVHGYTF.

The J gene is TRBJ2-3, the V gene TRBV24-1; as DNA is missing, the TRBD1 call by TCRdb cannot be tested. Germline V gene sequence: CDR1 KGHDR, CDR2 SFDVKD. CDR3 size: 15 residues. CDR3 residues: CATSDSRGAPDTQYF.

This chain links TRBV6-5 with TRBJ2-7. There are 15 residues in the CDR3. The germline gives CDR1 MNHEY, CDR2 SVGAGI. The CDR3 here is CASSYSAGGSYEQYF.

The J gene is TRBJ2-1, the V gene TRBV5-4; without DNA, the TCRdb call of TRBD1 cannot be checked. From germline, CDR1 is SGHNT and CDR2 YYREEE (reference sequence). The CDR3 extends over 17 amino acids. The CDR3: CASSSAGTDSSYNEQFF.

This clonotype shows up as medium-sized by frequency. The CDR3 loop is CASSRTGKETQYF. The chain carries TRBV6-5 and TRBJ2-5; TCRdb lists TRBD1, though no DNA is available to test this call. CDR3 length: 13 amino acids. Per germline, CDR1 MNHEY and CDR2 SVGAGI.

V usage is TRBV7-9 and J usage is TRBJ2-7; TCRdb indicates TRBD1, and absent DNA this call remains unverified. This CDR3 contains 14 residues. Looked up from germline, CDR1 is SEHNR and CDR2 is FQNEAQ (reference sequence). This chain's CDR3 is CASSFPGQGYEQYF.

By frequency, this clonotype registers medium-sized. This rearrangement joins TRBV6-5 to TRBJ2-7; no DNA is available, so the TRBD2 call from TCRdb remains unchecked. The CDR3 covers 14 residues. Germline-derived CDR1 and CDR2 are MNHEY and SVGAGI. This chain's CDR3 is CASRRSGGAYEQYF.

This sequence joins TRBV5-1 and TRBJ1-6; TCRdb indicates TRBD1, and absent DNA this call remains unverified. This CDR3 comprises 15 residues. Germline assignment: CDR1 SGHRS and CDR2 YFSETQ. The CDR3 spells CASSSGDRTNSPLHF.

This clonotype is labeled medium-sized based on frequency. CDR3 sequence reads: CASSYMGGGADTQYF. V usage is TRBV6-2 or TRBV6-3 and J usage is TRBJ2-3; no DNA is available, so the TRBD2 call from TCRdb remains unchecked. The CDR3 has 15 residues. Germline CDR1 and CDR2: MNHEY and SVGEGT.

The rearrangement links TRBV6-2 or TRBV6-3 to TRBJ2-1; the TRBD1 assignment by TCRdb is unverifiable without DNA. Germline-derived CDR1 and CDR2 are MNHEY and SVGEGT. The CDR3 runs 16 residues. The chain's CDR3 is CASSSIAGRGYNEQFF.

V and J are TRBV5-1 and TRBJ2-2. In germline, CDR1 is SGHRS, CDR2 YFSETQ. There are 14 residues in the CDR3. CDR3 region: CASSYTANTGELFF.